This TCR beta chain was sequenced in a study of cytomegalovirus exposure and HLA in healthy donors. General study results and limits: By a later analysis, the bulk of CMV-associated TCR beta chains appeared HLA-restricted. In a later analysis, a missense DCLRE1C variant was linked to TCR beta V- and J-gene trimming. What a later analysis reportedly showed was that an Asian-associated ancestry cluster had fewer N-insertions than the roughly 670-donor mean.

The PCR employed 60 Vbeta primers together with 13 Jbeta primers. Sequencing was performed with immunoSEQ multiplex PCR; in TCRdb, only in-frame clones are kept and a portion is missing. The repertoire holds fewer than 200,000 clones, 75% to 85% seen once, with around 1.2% in the top ten. All donors participated as healthy donors of bone marrow. As to this clone: Its antigen is not identified.

V was cut by 6 bases and J by 0 bases, with 11 bases left in between. CDR3 length equals 14 residues. Per germline, CDR1 SNHLY and CDR2 FYNNEI. This rearrangement joins TRBV2 to TRBJ2-5; D is possibly TRBD2 (6 bases). The sequenced material came from PBMCs. The TCR sequence derives from a girl aged 2-10 years in good health and CMV-seropositive. In nucleotides, the CDR3 is TGTGCCAGCAGCAGAACTAGCAACCAAGAGACCCAGTACTTC. It specifies CASSRTSNQETQYF.